The TCR beta chain under discussion was sequenced for a study of CXCR3-negative and CXCR3-positive naive CD8 T cells. Turning to the study itself: Sequencing brought in around 140 million TRB reads altogether, and each library got about 1.5 +/- 0.3 million. Study-wide results and caveats: CXCR3-positive naive cells carried more hydrophobic TRB CDR3s than CXCR3-negative ones.

To note about this clonotype: Its antigen is unknown.

Every individual CD8+ T cell subset underwent sorting in triplicate at 250,000 to 300,000 cells apiece. With UMI labels, 5' RACE was used to prepare the TRB cDNA libraries. TCRdb re-called the 5' RACE reads and shows each CDR3 protein once, DNA omitted. The sample totals some 150,000 distinct CDR3 sequences. The CDR3 is 16 residues long. The germline CDR1 and CDR2 sequences are MDHEN and SYDVKM. The receptor comes from a human donor in good health. Some clones in this sample may be carry-over from other donors' samples. The sample was naive CXCR3+ CD8+ T cells from blood. The subset is: CD45RO-CCR7+CD27+CD95- naive CD8+ T cells expressing CXCR3 (TNR3+). The chain has TRBV28 and TRBJ2-3; TCRdb proposes TRBD2, but this gene call is untestable without DNA. The CDR3 is CASSLLIAGGFDTQYF.